This T cell receptor (beta chain) is drawn from a study of T-cell reconstitution after alpha-beta-depleted transplantation in children. Preparing the TCRbeta library involved the use of unique molecular identifiers. MiXCR was run by TCRdb on the PCR reads, yielding one entry per CDR3 protein. In the table there are about 980,000 distinct CDR3 sequences, around 30% of which are singletons. The TCR sequence derives from a boy under two years old who had a stem cell transplant for SCID, so the T cells may come from the graft donor. The source material was PBMCs, mostly from graft donor cells, sampled 360 days after TCRalphabeta/CD19-depleted stem cell transplant.

The CDR3 protein is CASSPKPPPNRDPQYF. CDR3 bases: TGCGCCAGCAGCCCGAAGCCCCCCCCGAACCGGGATCCGCAGTATTTT. This chain connects TRBV5-1 to TRBJ2-3; tentative D call: TRBD2 (5 bases). The V and J ends lost 4 bases and 10 bases respectively, with 25 bases between them. This CDR3 is 16 amino acids long. Germline V gene sequence: CDR1 SGHRS, CDR2 YFSETQ.